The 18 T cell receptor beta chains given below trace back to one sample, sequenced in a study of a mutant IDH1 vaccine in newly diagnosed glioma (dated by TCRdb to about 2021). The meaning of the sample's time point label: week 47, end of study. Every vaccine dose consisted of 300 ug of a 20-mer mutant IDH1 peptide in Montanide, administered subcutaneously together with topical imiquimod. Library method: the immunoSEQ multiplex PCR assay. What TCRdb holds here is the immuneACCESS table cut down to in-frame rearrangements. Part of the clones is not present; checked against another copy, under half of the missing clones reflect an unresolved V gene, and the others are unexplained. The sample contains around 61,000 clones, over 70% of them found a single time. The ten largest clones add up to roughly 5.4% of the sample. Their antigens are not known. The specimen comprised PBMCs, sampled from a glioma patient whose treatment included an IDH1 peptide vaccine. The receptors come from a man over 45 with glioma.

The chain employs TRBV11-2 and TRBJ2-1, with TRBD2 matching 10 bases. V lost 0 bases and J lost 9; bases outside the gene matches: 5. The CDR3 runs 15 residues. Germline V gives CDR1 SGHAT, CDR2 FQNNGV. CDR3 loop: CASSLEAGGPGEQFF. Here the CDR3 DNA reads TGTGCCAGCAGCTTAGAAGCGGGGGGGCCCGGTGAGCAGTTCTTC.

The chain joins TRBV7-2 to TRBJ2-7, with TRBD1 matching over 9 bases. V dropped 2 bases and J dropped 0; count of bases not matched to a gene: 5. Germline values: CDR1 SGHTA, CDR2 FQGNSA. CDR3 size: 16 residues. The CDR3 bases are TGTGCCAGCAGCTTATACGGGACAGGGAGCTCCTACGAGCAGTACTTC. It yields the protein CASSLYGTGSSYEQYF.

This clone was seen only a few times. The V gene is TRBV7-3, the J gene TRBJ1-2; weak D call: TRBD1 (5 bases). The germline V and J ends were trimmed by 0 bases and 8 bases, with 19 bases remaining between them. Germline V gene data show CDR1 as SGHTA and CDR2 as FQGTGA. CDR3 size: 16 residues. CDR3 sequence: CASSLTPPGPATGYTF. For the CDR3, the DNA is TGTGCCAGCAGCTTAACCCCGCCGGGACCGGCGACGGGCTACACCTTC. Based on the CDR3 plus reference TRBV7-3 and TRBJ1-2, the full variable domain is GAGVSQTPSNKVTEKGKYVELRCDPISGHTALYWYRQSLGQGPEFLIYFQGTGAADDSGLPNDRFFAVRPEGSVSTLKIQRTERGDSAVYLCASSLTPPGPATGYTFGSGTRLTVV.

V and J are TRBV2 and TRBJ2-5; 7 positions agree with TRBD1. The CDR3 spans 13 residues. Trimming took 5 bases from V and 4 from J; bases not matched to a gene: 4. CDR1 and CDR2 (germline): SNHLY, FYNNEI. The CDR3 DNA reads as TGTGCCAGCAGTTCCAACAGGGGAGAGACCCAGTACTTC. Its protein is CASSSNRGETQYF.

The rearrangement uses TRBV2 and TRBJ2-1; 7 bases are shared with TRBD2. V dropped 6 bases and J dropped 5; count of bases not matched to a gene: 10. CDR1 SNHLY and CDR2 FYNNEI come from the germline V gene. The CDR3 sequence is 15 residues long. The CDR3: CASRESAGSHNEQFF. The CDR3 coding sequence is TGTGCCAGCAGGGAATCAGCGGGGTCCCACAATGAGCAGTTCTTC. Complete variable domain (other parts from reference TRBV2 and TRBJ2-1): EPEVTQTPSHQVTQMGQEVILRCVPISNHLYFYWYRQILGQKVEFLVSFYNNEISEKSEIFDDQFSVERPDGSNFTLKIRSTKLEDSAMYFCASRESAGSHNEQFFGPGTRLTVL.

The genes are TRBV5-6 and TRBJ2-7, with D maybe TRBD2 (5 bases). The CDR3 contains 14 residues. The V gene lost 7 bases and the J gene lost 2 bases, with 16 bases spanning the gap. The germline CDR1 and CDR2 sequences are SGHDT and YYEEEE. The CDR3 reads CASAGSRGTYEQYF. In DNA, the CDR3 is TGTGCCAGCGCCGGTTCCCGGGGAACCTACGAGCAGTACTTC.

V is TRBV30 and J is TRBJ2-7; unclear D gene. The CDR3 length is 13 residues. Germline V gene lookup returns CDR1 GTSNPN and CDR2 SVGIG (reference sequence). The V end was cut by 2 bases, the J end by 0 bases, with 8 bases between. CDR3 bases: TGTGCCTGGAGTCGTCAGACCTCCTACGAGCAGTACTTC. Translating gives CAWSRQTSYEQYF.

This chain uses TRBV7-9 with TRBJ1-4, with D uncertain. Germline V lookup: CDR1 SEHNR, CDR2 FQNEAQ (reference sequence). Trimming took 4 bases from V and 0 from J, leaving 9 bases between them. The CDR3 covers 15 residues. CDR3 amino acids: CASSYPSTTNEKLFF. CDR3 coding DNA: TGTGCCAGCAGCTATCCCAGTACAACTAATGAAAAACTGTTTTTT.

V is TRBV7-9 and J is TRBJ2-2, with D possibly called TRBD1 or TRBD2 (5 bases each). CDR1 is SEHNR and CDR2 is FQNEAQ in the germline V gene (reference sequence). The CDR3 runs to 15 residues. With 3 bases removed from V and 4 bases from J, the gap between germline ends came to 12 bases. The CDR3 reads CASSFGGSATGELFF. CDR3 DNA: TGTGCCAGCAGCTTTGGGGGTTCAGCCACCGGGGAGCTGTTTTTT.

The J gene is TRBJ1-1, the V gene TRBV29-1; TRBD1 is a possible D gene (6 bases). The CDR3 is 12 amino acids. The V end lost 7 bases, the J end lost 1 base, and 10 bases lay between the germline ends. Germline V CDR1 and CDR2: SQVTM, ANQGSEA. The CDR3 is CSAGGANTEAFF. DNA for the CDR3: TGCAGCGCCGGGGGGGCGAACACTGAAGCTTTCTTT.

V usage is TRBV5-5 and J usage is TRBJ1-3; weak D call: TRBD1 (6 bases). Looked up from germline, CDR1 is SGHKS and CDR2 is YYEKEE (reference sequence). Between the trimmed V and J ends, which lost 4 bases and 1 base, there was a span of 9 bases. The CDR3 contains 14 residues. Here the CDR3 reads CASSRGGSGNTIYF. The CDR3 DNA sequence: TGTGCCAGCAGCAGGGGGGGTTCTGGAAACACCATATATTTT.

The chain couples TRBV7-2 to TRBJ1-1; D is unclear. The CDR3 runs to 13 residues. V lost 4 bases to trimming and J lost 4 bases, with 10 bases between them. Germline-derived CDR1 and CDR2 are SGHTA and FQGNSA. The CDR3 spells CASSSRMGTEAFF. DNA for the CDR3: TGTGCCAGCAGCTCCCGGATGGGCACTGAAGCTTTCTTT.

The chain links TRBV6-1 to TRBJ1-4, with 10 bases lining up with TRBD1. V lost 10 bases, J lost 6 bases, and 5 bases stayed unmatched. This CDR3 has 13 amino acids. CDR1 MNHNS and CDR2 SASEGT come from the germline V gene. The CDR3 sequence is CATRTGGDEKLFF. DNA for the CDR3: TGTGCCACCCGGACAGGGGGGGATGAAAAACTGTTTTTT.

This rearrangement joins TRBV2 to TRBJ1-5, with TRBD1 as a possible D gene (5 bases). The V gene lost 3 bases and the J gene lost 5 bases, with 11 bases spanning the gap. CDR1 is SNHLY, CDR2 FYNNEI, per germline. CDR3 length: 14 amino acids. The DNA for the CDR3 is TGTGCCAGCAGTGATCAGGGCCCTTATCAGCCCCAGCATTTT. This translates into CASSDQGPYQPQHF.

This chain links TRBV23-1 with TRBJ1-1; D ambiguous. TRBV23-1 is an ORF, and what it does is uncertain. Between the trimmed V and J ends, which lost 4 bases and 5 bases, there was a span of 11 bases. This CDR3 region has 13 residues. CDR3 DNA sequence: TGCGCCAGCAGTCTCCATCGACGGACTGAAGCTTTCTTT. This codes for CASSLHRRTEAFF.

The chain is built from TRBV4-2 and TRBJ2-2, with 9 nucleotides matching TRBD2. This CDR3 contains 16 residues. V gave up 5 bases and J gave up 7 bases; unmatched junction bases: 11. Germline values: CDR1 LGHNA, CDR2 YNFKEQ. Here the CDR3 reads CASSARGGAKNGELFF. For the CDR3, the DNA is TGTGCCAGCAGCGCCCGCGGGGGGGCCAAGAACGGGGAGCTGTTTTTT.

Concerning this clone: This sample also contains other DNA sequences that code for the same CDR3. The CDR3 nucleotides read TGTGCCAGCAGCGTAAGGGGAGATTCACCCCTCCACTTT. Protein sequence: CASSVRGDSPLHF. The chain joins TRBV9 to TRBJ1-6, with a weak D call TRBD1 (5 bases). Between the trimmed V and J ends, which lost 1 base and 8 bases, there was a span of 7 bases. This CDR3 is built from 13 residues. CDR1 SGDLS and CDR2 YYNGEE come from the germline V gene. The variable domain in full, with the rest retrieved from reference TRBV9 and TRBJ1-6, is DSGVTQTPKHLITATGQRVTLRCSPRSGDLSVYWYQQSLDQGLQFLIQYYNGEERAKGNILERFSAQQFPDLHSELNLSSLELGDSALYFCASSVRGDSPLHFGNGTRLTVT.

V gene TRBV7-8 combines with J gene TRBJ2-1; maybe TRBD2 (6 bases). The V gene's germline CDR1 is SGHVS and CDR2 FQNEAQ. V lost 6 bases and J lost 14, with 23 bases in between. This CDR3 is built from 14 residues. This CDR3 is CASSPQGEITGEFF. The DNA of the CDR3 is TGTGCCAGCAGTCCCCAGGGTGAAATAACGGGGGAGTTCTTC.